This T cell receptor (beta chain) was sequenced during a study of T cell responses to AZD1222 COVID-19 vaccine. Using immunoSEQ multiplex PCR, the repertoire was profiled, and TCRdb retains in-frame clones only, with some absent. The sample comprises roughly 120,000 clones, roughly 90% of which are singletons, and 4.2% rests with the top ten. As concerns this clone: Antigen specificity is unknown. Different DNA sequences within this sample yield the same CDR3.

The study's findings and limits: The donor group comprised mostly white British people and more females; the analysis possibly underestimated clonal diversity.

Germline CDR1 reads GTSNPN; CDR2 reads SVGIG (reference sequence). Trimming left V 0 bases short and J 5 bases short, with 8 bases between. This CDR3 is 13 amino acids long. This receptor was taken from an adult in good health. Sequenced material: peripheral blood, taken on day 0 of AZD1222 vaccination. The V and J genes are TRBV30 and TRBJ1-5; TRBD1 is a possible D gene (5 bases). CDR3 residues: CAWSVGGDQPQHF. CDR3 nucleotides: TGTGCCTGGAGTGTTGGAGGGGATCAGCCCCAGCATTTT. Full variable domain (outside the CDR3, taken from reference TRBV30 and TRBJ1-5): SQTIHQWPATLVQPVGSPLSLECTVEGTSNPNLYWYRQAAGRGLQLLFYSVGIGQISSEVPQNLSASRPQDRQFILSSKKLLLSDSGFYLCAWSVGGDQPQHFGDGTRLSIL.